What follows are 31 T cell receptor gamma chains derived from one specimen sequenced in a study of Vδ1+ human thymocytes. Findings and limits, study-wide: Thymic TRG and TRD repertoires appeared highly polyclonal.

RNA was extracted from the cells and then reverse transcribed. Multiplex PCR used pooled V-gene forward primers and a constant-region reverse primer to amplify CDR3s. TCRdb re-called the multiplex PCR reads using CATT. The sample yields approximately 25,000 gamma-chain clones, around 18% seen once. Their recognized antigens are unknown. Sequencing input: Vdelta1+ gamma-delta thymocytes from the thymus. As for subset: FACS-sorted CD3+ TCRalphabeta- TCRVdelta1+ TCRVdelta2- thymocytes. The receptors stem from a boy under two years old who had congenital heart surgery.

About this clone itself: Other DNA sequences within the sample encode an identical CDR3. This chain connects TRGV4 to TRGJ1 or TRGJ2. Per germline, CDR1 EGSTGY and CDR2 YDSYTSSV. Trimming at V came to 2 bases and at J to 2 bases, leaving 3 bases not matched to a gene. CDR3 length equals 13 residues. The CDR3 sequence is CATWDADYYKKLF. In DNA, the CDR3 is TGTGCCACCTGGGATGCGGATTATTATAAGAAACTCTTT.

This clone was seen a handful of times. The chain employs TRGV8 and TRGJ1 or TRGJ2. The CDR3 covers 11 residues. Losses at the gene ends were 2 bases for V and 10 bases for J; bases not matched to a gene: 5. In germline, CDR1 is VENAVY, CDR2 YDSYNSRV. The CDR3 nucleotides are TGTGCCACCTGGGATACGGGCAAGAAACTCTTT. It yields the protein CATWDTGKKLF.

This clone was detected a few times. The junction does not match germline at one end; this may be a read error. The same CDR3 can be traced to other DNA sequences in this sample. J is TRGJ1 or TRGJ2 and V is TRGV9. CDR1 and CDR2 from the germline V gene are GITISATS and ISYDGTV (reference sequence). The CDR3 is made up of 10 amino acids. For the CDR3, the DNA is TGTGCCTTGTGGGAGATTGAGAAGCTCTTT. It yields the protein CALWEIEKLF.

A note on this clone: Additional DNA sequences in this sample encode the identical CDR3. The rearrangement uses TRGV9 and TRGJ1 or TRGJ2. Trimming at V came to 3 bases and at J to 5 bases, leaving 4 bases not matched to a gene. This CDR3 has 12 residues. The germline V gene encodes CDR1 GITISATS and CDR2 ISYDGTV (reference sequence). The CDR3, as DNA: TGTGCCTTGTGGGAGACTCATTATAAGAAACTCTTT. Residues: CALWETHYKKLF.

The chain recombines TRGV4 with TRGJ1 or TRGJ2. This CDR3 contains 10 residues. V shed 4 bases, J shed 10 bases, and the junction held 4 bases outside the gene matches. Germline V gene data show CDR1 as EGSTGY and CDR2 as YDSYTSSV. CDR3 sequence: CATWEGKKLF. The CDR3 nucleotides read TGTGCCACCTGGGAGGGAAAGAAACTCTTT.

The table lists this clone with a few counts. V gene TRGV5 combines with J gene TRGJP2. Germline V lookup: CDR1 VINAFY, CDR2 YDVSNSKD. V shed 4 bases, J shed 8 bases, and the junction held 4 bases outside the gene matches. The CDR3 has 12 amino acids. CDR3 DNA: TGTGCCACCTGGGAGGACGATTGGATCAAGACGTTT. It codes for CATWEDDWIKTF.

This clone showed up just a few times. V gene TRGV2 combines with J gene TRGJP1. V gave up 0 bases and J gave up 3 bases; unmatched junction bases: 7. Germline CDR1 EGSNGY, CDR2 YDSYNSKV. There are 16 residues in the CDR3. The CDR3 protein is CATWDGPKATGWFKIF. CDR3 DNA: TGTGCCACCTGGGACGGGCCGAAGGCCACTGGTTGGTTCAAGATATTT.

Only a few counts were recorded for this clone. Other DNA sequences within the sample encode an identical CDR3. This chain connects TRGV4 to TRGJ1 or TRGJ2. The ends lost 1 base at V and 5 bases at J; junction bases unmatched: 5. Germline values: CDR1 EGSTGY, CDR2 YDSYTSSV. The CDR3 extends over 13 amino acids. The CDR3 bases are TGTGCCACCTGGGATGGCCCAGATTATAAGAAACTCTTT. Its protein is CATWDGPDYKKLF.

This clone was counted only a few times. The gene calls are TRGV5 and TRGJP2. CDR1 and CDR2 (germline): VINAFY, YDVSNSKD. V lost 0 bases, J lost 0 bases, and 4 bases stayed unmatched. There are 16 residues in the CDR3. In DNA form, the CDR3 reads TGTGCCACCTGGGACAGGCCGCATAGTAGTGATTGGATCAAGACGTTT. Its protein is CATWDRPHSSDWIKTF.

With regard to this clone: Other DNA variants within this sample encode the same CDR3. The chain carries TRGV5 and TRGJ1 or TRGJ2. The germline CDR1 and CDR2 sequences are VINAFY and YDVSNSKD. V lost 3 bases, J lost 2 bases, and 4 bases stayed unmatched. The length of the CDR3 is 13 residues. The CDR3 region has the DNA TGTGCCACCTGGGACTCTCATTATTATAAGAAACTCTTT. Amino acid sequence: CATWDSHYYKKLF.

This clone was observed a handful of times. This chain joins TRGV9 and TRGJP. CDR1 is GITISATS and CDR2 is ISYDGTV in the germline V gene (reference sequence). V was clipped by 9 bases and J by 9 bases; unmatched bases: 2. The length of the CDR3 is 12 residues. CDR3 region: CALVLGKKIKVF. The CDR3 DNA is TGTGCCTTGGTGTTGGGCAAAAAAATCAAGGTATTT.

This clone has just a few counts. Other DNA sequences in this sample translate to the same CDR3. The rearrangement joins TRGV4 to TRGJ1 or TRGJ2. Germline CDR1 and CDR2: EGSTGY and YDSYTSSV. Losses at the gene ends were 5 bases for V and 3 bases for J; bases not matched to a gene: 4. The CDR3 has 12 amino acids. The CDR3 nucleotides read TGTGCCACCTGGGCGTTTTATTATAAGAAACTCTTT. This translates into CATWAFYYKKLF.

A few counts support this clone. The same CDR3 arises from other DNA sequences in this sample as well. The chain carries TRGV3 and TRGJ1 or TRGJ2. Germline CDR1 VTNTFY, CDR2 YDVSTARD (reference sequence). V was pared by 0 bases and J by 5 bases, with 7 bases of the junction left unmatched. The CDR3 extends over 14 amino acids. The DNA of the CDR3 is TGTGCCACCTGGGACAGGCCCACGGATTATAAGAAACTCTTT. It yields the protein CATWDRPTDYKKLF.

The rearrangement joins TRGV9 to TRGJ1 or TRGJ2. Germline V lookup: CDR1 GITISATS, CDR2 ISYDGTV (reference sequence). V lost 2 bases, J lost 6 bases, and 7 bases stayed unmatched. The CDR3 length is 13 residues. CDR3 in DNA: TGTGCCTTGTGGGAGGGCCCTTTTTATAAGAAACTCTTT. Translation: CALWEGPFYKKLF.

The chain uses TRGV5 and TRGJ1 or TRGJ2. The CDR3 runs 12 residues. Germline V gene sequence: CDR1 VINAFY, CDR2 YDVSNSKD. The J segment lost 6 bases and the V segment lost 4 bases, leaving 6 bases of the junction unmatched. The CDR3 DNA reads TGTGCCACCTGGGAGCCTTCTTATAAGAAACTCTTT. Its protein product is CATWEPSYKKLF.

Worth noting for this clone: A read error may produce the germline difference seen at one junction end. The chain links TRGV4 to TRGJP1. The CDR3 covers 14 residues. CDR1 is EGSTGY and CDR2 is YDSYTSSV in the germline V gene. Written as DNA, the CDR3 is TGTGCCTCCTGGGTTTATACCACTGGTTGGTTCAAGATATTT. This codes for CASWVYTTGWFKIF.

This clone appeared a single time. The V call is TRGV9, the J call TRGJP. J was trimmed by 4 bases and V by 8 bases; bases with no gene match: 5. This CDR3 is 15 amino acids long. Germline CDR1 is GITISATS and CDR2 is ISYDGTV (reference sequence). The CDR3 DNA follows: TGTGCCTTGTCGATACAAGAGTTGGGCAAAAAAATCAAGGTATTT. Its translation is CALSIQELGKKIKVF.

This clone has more than one count but fewer than ten. This chain connects TRGV9 to TRGJP. CDR1 is GITISATS and CDR2 is ISYDGTV in the germline V gene (reference sequence). The length of the CDR3 is 16 residues. Losses at the gene ends were 2 bases for V and 6 bases for J; bases not matched to a gene: 4. The CDR3 reads CALWEDVELGKKIKVF. The CDR3, as DNA: TGTGCCTTGTGGGAGGATGTAGAGTTGGGCAAAAAAATCAAGGTATTT.

The table lists this clone with a count of one. This rearrangement joins TRGV2 to TRGJP1. Per the germline V gene, CDR1 is EGSNGY and CDR2 is YDSYNSKV. Germline trimming cut 0 bases from V and 7 bases from J; bases unmatched to any gene: 8. CDR3 length: 15 amino acids. CDR3 sequence (DNA): TGTGCCACCTGGGACGGGCGGGATGGTGGTTGGTTCAAGATATTT. Translated, it gives CATWDGRDGGWFKIF.

V gene TRGV9 combines with J gene TRGJP1. V dropped 2 bases and J dropped 4; count of bases not matched to a gene: 10. Germline assignment: CDR1 GITISATS and CDR2 ISYDGTV (reference sequence). This CDR3 has 16 residues. The CDR3 region has the DNA TGTGCCTTGTGGGAGGGTAGAGGGGGCACTGGTTGGTTCAAGATATTT. Translated, it gives CALWEGRGGTGWFKIF.

This clone came up a few times. The rearrangement uses TRGV9 and TRGJ1 or TRGJ2. The germline V gene has CDR1 GITISATS and CDR2 ISYDGTV (reference sequence). V lost 0 bases and J lost 3; bases outside the gene matches: 8. The CDR3 extends over 15 amino acids. CDR3 protein: CALWEVQLSYYKKLF. The CDR3 DNA follows: TGTGCCTTGTGGGAGGTGCAGCTAAGTTATTATAAGAAACTCTTT.

This clone was observed a few times. This specimen includes other DNA sequences encoding the same CDR3. This chain connects TRGV9 to TRGJP. Germline V gives CDR1 GITISATS, CDR2 ISYDGTV (reference sequence). Trimming at V came to 2 bases and at J to 4 bases, leaving 5 bases not matched to a gene. This CDR3 has 17 amino acids. CDR3 nucleotide sequence: TGTGCCTTGTGGGAGGCGCCACAAGAGTTGGGCAAAAAAATCAAGGTATTT. Translating gives CALWEAPQELGKKIKVF.

A few counts support this clone. The chain employs TRGV5 and TRGJ1 or TRGJ2. CDR1 VINAFY and CDR2 YDVSNSKD come from the germline V gene. With 0 bases clipped from V and 11 bases from J, the junction kept 10 bases outside the gene matches. The CDR3 has 13 residues. This CDR3 is CATWDRRGFEKLF. The CDR3 coding sequence is TGTGCCACCTGGGACAGGCGGGGGTTTGAGAAACTCTTT.

Only a few counts were recorded for this clone. V usage is TRGV2 and J usage is TRGJ1 or TRGJ2. The V gene's germline CDR1 is EGSNGY and CDR2 YDSYNSKV. CDR3 length: 15 amino acids. The junction had 7 bases not matched to a gene; V was cut back by 0 bases and J by 2 bases. CDR3: CATWDGRWDYYKKLF. The CDR3 nucleotides are TGTGCCACCTGGGACGGGCGGTGGGATTATTATAAGAAACTCTTT.

The rearrangement joins TRGV9 to TRGJP. V lost 1 base to trimming and J lost 7 bases; unmatched junction nucleotides: 10. This CDR3 is built from 18 residues. Germline CDR1 GITISATS, CDR2 ISYDGTV (reference sequence). The CDR3 region is CALWEVGTGELGKKIKVF. The DNA for the CDR3 is TGTGCCTTGTGGGAGGTAGGAACCGGCGAGTTGGGCAAAAAAATCAAGGTATTT.

This chain uses TRGV4 with TRGJP1. Germline trimming cut 2 bases from V and 4 bases from J; bases unmatched to any gene: 4. The CDR3 has 14 amino acids. Germline values: CDR1 EGSTGY, CDR2 YDSYTSSV. CDR3 protein: CATWDVLTGWFKIF. The DNA for the CDR3 is TGTGCCACCTGGGATGTTCTCACTGGTTGGTTCAAGATATTT.

The chain is built from TRGV9 and TRGJ1 or TRGJ2. CDR1 is GITISATS, CDR2 ISYDGTV, per germline (reference sequence). With 2 bases clipped from V and 12 bases from J, the junction kept 7 bases outside the gene matches. CDR3 size: 11 residues. The CDR3 loop is CALWEEWAKLF. CDR3 in DNA: TGTGCCTTGTGGGAGGAGTGGGCGAAACTCTTT.

This clone was seen more than once but under ten times. J is TRGJ1 or TRGJ2 and V is TRGV4. Trimming took 0 bases from V and 6 from J; bases not matched to a gene: 17. The CDR3 spans 17 residues. Germline V gene lookup returns CDR1 EGSTGY and CDR2 YDSYTSSV. The CDR3 spells CATWDGGYRGNSYKKLF. CDR3 nucleotides: TGTGCCACCTGGGATGGGGGATACCGCGGTAATAGTTATAAGAAACTCTTT.

On this clone itself: This may come from a read error, since a much larger clone is one base off. The identical CDR3 is also encoded by other nucleotide sequences in the sample. This chain connects TRGV5 to TRGJ1 or TRGJ2. This CDR3 comprises 13 residues. The V and J ends lost 0 bases and 6 bases, in that order; junction bases with no gene match: 5. The germline V gene has CDR1 VINAFY and CDR2 YDVSNSKD. CDR3 coding DNA: TGTGCCACCTGGGACAGGCCCGTTTATAAGAAACTCTTT. Translated, it gives CATWDRPVYKKLF.

The chain recombines TRGV5 with TRGJ1 or TRGJ2. CDR3 size: 9 residues. With V trimmed by 10 bases and J by 12 bases, 9 bases remained unmatched. Germline CDR1 VINAFY, CDR2 YDVSNSKD. The CDR3 spells CATGGGKLF. DNA of the CDR3: TGTGCCACTGGCGGGGGGAAACTCTTT.

This rearrangement joins TRGV8 to TRGJ1 or TRGJ2. The CDR3 length is 14 residues. Germline assignment: CDR1 VENAVY and CDR2 YDSYNSRV. The J segment lost 3 bases and the V segment lost 4 bases, leaving 9 bases of the junction unmatched. CDR3 sequence (DNA): TGTGCCACCTGGGAGCCTCAGATTTATTATAAGAAACTCTTT. Translation: CATWEPQIYYKKLF.